A single sample is the source of the 9 T cell receptor beta chains below, sequenced in a study of identical twins. TCRdb called the 5' RACE reads again in MiXCR, with one record for every CDR3 protein. This sample yields around 450,000 distinct CDR3 sequences, of which about 14% are seen a single time; 0.52% belongs to the top ten. These records were also assigned to another study, of yellow fever vaccine responses in identical twins.

Material for sequencing was CD4+ T cells sorted from blood. The receptor set was obtained from a woman in her late teens or twenties in good health.

Ten or more counts support this clonotype. This chain connects TRBV7-8 to TRBJ2-3, with D hard to call. Trimming cost V 5 bases and J 2 bases, with 11 bases left between them. The CDR3 is made up of 14 amino acids. Per the germline V gene, CDR1 is SGHVS and CDR2 is FQNEAQ. CDR3 residues: CASSPPGFTDTQYF. For the CDR3, the DNA is TGTGCCAGCAGCCCCCCGGGCTTCACAGATACGCAGTATTTT.

The chain has TRBV2 and TRBJ2-4; D is possibly TRBD1 (6 bases). V was pared by 2 bases and J by 3 bases, with 14 bases between. Germline V gives CDR1 SNHLY, CDR2 FYNNEI. This CDR3 is built from 16 residues. Here the CDR3 reads CASSEYGGAVKNIQYF. As DNA, the CDR3 is TGTGCCAGCAGTGAATATGGGGGCGCCGTCAAAAACATTCAGTACTTC.

This clonotype has at least ten counts. This rearrangement joins TRBV6-2 or TRBV6-3 to TRBJ2-1, with D possibly being TRBD1 (5 bases). The germline V and J ends were trimmed by 6 bases and 2 bases, with 14 bases remaining between them. This CDR3 is built from 15 residues. The germline CDR1 and CDR2 sequences are MNHEY and SVGEGT. CDR3 in amino acids: CASSHPRQTYNEQFF. The CDR3, as DNA: TGTGCCAGCAGCCACCCCCGACAGACCTACAATGAGCAGTTCTTC.

V is TRBV11-3 and J is TRBJ2-2, with TRBD1 matching 9 bases. The CDR3 has 15 residues. J gave up 5 bases and V 1 base, and 2 bases lay outside the gene matches. Germline V gene data show CDR1 as SGHNT and CDR2 as YENEEA. CDR3 region: CASSLAQGATGELFF. CDR3 sequence (DNA): TGTGCCAGCAGCTTAGCACAGGGGGCGACCGGGGAGCTGTTTTTT.

Ten or more counts support this clonotype. The chain has TRBV5-6 and TRBJ2-2, with no clear D. The germline V and J ends were trimmed by 0 bases and 2 bases, with 8 bases remaining between them. From germline, CDR1 is SGHDT and CDR2 YYEEEE. This CDR3 is built from 15 residues. The DNA of the CDR3 is TGTGCCAGCAGCTTGGGTCAGGTTAACACCGGGGAGCTGTTTTTT. Translating it yields CASSLGQVNTGELFF.

The rearrangement joins TRBV28 to TRBJ1-2; no clear D gene. This CDR3 comprises 14 residues. Germline lookup yields CDR1 MDHEN and CDR2 SYDVKM. With 6 bases removed from V and 3 bases from J, the gap between germline ends came to 14 bases. The DNA for the CDR3 is TGTGCCAGCAGAAAAGACGCCCAGGACTATGGCTACACCTTC. Its translation: CASRKDAQDYGYTF.

V usage is TRBV9 and J usage is TRBJ1-6; D gene unclear. Germline lookup yields CDR1 SGDLS and CDR2 YYNGEE. V was trimmed by 4 bases and J by 6 bases, leaving 17 bases between them. The CDR3 covers 16 residues. CDR3 loop: CASSPSGGRGNSPLHF. The CDR3 DNA reads TGTGCCAGCAGCCCGAGTGGAGGGCGAGGTAATTCACCCCTCCACTTT.

This clonotype was counted only a few times. The rearrangement joins TRBV20-1 to TRBJ2-5, with 7 bases that match TRBD2. V gave up 0 bases and J gave up 5 bases; unmatched junction bases: 6. Per the germline V gene, CDR1 is DFQATT and CDR2 is SNEGSKA (reference sequence). This CDR3 spans 14 amino acids. The CDR3, as DNA: TGCAGTGCTAGAGAAACTAGCGTGATGGAGACCCAGTACTTC. It codes for CSARETSVMETQYF.

This clonotype was counted between two and nine times. J is TRBJ1-1 and V is TRBV5-6; TRBD1 is a possible D gene (6 bases). Per germline, CDR1 SGHDT and CDR2 YYEEEE. The CDR3 covers 13 residues. Trimming pared 4 bases from V and 10 bases from J, leaving 17 bases between. In DNA, the CDR3 is TGTGCCAGCAGCGGCGACAGGACCCAAGTAGCTTTCTTT. Translating gives CASSGDRTQVAFF.